What follows is one T cell receptor (beta chain) and its context. The sample comes from a study of response to subunit inactivated influenza vaccine. TCRdb called the RT-PCR reads again in MiXCR, with one record for every CDR3 protein. Of just under 550,000 distinct CDR3 sequences in the sample, roughly 23% were seen once. This sample also appeared in a second study, on T cells expressing NK-cell markers. This second study says: It was by 5'RACE template switching with UMIs that TCR beta cDNA was made. Of CD8+ T cells, about 1.0-7.5% belonged to dominant NKG2C+ clonotypes in five to seven donors.

This TCR was sampled from a man aged 45 to 65 who received an inactivated influenza vaccine. This material consisted of CD4+ T cells sorted from PBMCs, taken about 13 days after vaccination.

The CDR3, as DNA: TGTGCCAGCAGTCCCGTAGGTGGGGCTGGTGGCTACACCTTC. It encodes CASSPVGGAGGYTF. V usage is TRBV12-3 or TRBV12-4 and J usage is TRBJ1-2; D is possibly TRBD1 (5 bases). Trimming pared 5 bases from V and 7 bases from J, leaving 17 bases between. This CDR3 spans 14 amino acids.